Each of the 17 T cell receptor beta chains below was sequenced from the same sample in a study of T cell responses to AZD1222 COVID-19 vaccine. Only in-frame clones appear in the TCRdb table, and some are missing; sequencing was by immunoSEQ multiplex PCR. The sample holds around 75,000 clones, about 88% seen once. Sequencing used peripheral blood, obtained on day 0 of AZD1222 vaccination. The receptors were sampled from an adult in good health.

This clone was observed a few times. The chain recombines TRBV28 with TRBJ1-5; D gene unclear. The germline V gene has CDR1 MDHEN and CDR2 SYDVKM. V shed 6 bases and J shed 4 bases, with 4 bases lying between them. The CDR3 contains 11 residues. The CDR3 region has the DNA TGTGCCAGCAGAACTAATCAGCCCCAGCATTTT. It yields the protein CASRTNQPQHF.

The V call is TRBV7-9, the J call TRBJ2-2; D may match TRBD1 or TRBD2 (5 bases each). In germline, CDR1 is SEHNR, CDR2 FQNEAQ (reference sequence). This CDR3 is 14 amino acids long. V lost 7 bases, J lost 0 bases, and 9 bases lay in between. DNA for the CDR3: TGTGCCAGCAACTGGGGGACGAACACCGGGGAGCTGTTTTTT. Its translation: CASNWGTNTGELFF.

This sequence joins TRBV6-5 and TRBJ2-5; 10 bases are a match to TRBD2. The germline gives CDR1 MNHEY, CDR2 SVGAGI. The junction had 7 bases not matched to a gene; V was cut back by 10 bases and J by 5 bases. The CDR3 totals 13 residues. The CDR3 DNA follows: TGTGCCACCCGGACTAGCGGTAGGGAGACCCAGTACTTC. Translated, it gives CATRTSGRETQYF.

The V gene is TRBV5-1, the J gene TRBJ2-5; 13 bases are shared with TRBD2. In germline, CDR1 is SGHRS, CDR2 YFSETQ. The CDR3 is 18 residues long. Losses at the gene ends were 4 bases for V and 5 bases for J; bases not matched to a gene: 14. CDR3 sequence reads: CASSGGTSGAPYGETQYF. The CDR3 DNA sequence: TGCGCCAGCAGCGGCGGGACTAGCGGGGCACCCTACGGTGAGACCCAGTACTTC.

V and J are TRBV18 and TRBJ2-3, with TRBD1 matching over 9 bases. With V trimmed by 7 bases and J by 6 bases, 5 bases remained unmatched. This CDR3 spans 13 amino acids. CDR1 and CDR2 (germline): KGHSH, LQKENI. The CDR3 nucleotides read TGTGCCAGCTGTGCCGGGACAGGGGATACGCAGTATTTT. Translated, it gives CASCAGTGDTQYF. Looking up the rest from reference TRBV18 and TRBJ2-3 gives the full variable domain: NAGVMQNPRHLVRRRGQEARLRCSPMKGHSHVYWYRQLPEEGLKFMVYLQKENIIDESGMPKERFSAEFPKEGPSILRIQQVVRGDSAAYFCASCAGTGDTQYFGPGTRLTVL.

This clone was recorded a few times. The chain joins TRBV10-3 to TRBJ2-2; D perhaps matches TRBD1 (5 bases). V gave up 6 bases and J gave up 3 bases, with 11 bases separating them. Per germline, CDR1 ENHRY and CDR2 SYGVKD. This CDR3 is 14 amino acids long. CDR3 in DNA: TGTGCCATCAGAGAACAGGAATACACCGGGGAGCTGTTTTTT. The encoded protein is CAIREQEYTGELFF.

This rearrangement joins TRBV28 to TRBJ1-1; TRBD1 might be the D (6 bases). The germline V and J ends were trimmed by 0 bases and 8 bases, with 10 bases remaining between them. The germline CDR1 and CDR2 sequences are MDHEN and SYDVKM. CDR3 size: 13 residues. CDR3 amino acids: CASSLWGANEAFF. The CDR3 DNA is TGTGCCAGCAGTTTATGGGGGGCGAACGAAGCTTTCTTT.

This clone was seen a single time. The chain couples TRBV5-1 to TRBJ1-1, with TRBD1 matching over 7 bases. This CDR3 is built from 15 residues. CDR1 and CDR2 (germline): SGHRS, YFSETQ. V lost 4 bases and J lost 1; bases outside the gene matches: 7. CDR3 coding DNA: TGCGCCAGCAGCCAGGGAGGGACAGCGAACACTGAAGCTTTCTTT. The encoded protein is CASSQGGTANTEAFF.

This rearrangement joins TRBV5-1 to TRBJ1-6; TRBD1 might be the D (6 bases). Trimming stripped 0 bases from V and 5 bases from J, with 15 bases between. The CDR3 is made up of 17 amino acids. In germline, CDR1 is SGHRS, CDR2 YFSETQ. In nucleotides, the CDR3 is TGCGCCAGCAGCTTGGAGAGGGGGGCGCGGGATAATTCACCCCTCCACTTT. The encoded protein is CASSLERGARDNSPLHF.

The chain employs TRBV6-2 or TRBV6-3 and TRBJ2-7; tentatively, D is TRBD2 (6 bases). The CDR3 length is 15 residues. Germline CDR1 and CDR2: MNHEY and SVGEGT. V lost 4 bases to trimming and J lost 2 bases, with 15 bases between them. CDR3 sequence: CASSSPGLVAYEQYF. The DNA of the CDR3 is TGTGCCAGCAGTTCTCCGGGACTTGTTGCCTACGAGCAGTACTTC.

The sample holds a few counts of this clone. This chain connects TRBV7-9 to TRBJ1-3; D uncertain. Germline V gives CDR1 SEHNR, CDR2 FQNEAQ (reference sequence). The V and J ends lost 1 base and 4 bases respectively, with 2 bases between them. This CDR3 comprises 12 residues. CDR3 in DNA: TGTGCCAGCAGCTTAGGAGGAAACACCATATATTTT. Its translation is CASSLGGNTIYF. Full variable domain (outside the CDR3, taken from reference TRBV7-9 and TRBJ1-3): DTGVSQNPRHKITKRGQNVTFRCDPISEHNRLYWYRQTLGQGPEFLTYFQNEAQLEKSRLLSDRFSAERPKGSFSTLEIQRTEQGDSAMYLCASSLGGNTIYFGEGSWLTVV.

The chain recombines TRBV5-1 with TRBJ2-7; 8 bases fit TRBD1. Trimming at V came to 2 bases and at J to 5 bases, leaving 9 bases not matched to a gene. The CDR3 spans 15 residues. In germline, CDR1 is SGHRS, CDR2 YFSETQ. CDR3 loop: CASSLGDRGVNEQYF. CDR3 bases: TGCGCCAGCAGCTTAGGCGACAGGGGAGTAAACGAGCAGTACTTC.

The CDR3 loop is CASSLTPGRGDYNEQFF. In DNA, the CDR3 is TGTGCCAGCAGCTTAACCCCGGGGCGGGGGGATTACAATGAGCAGTTCTTC. The V and J genes are TRBV7-2 and TRBJ2-1; 8 nucleotides agree with TRBD2. The J segment lost 4 bases and the V segment lost 2 bases, leaving 10 bases of the junction unmatched. This CDR3 region has 17 residues. In germline, CDR1 is SGHTA, CDR2 FQGNSA.

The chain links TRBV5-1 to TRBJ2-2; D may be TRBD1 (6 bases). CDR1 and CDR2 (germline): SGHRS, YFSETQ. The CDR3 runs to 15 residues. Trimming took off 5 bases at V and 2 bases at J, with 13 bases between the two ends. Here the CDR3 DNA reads TGCGCCAGCAGTCCCGGACAGCCCAACACCGGGGAGCTGTTTTTT. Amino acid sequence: CASSPGQPNTGELFF.

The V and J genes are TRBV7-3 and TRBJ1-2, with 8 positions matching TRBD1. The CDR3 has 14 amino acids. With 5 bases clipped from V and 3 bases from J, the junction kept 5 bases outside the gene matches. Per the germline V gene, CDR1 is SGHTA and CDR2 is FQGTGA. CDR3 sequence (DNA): TGTGCCAGCAGCCCATCGGGACAGGACTATGGCTACACCTTC. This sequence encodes CASSPSGQDYGYTF. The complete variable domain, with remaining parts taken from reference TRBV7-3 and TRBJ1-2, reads GAGVSQTPSNKVTEKGKYVELRCDPISGHTALYWYRQSLGQGPEFLIYFQGTGAADDSGLPNDRFFAVRPEGSVSTLKIQRTERGDSAVYLCASSPSGQDYGYTFGSGTRLTVV.

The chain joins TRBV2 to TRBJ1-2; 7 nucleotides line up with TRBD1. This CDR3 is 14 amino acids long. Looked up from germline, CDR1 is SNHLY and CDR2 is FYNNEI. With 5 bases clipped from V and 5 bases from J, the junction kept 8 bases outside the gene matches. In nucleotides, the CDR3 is TGTGCCAGCAGTAGACAGGGTGGCGCTTATGGCTACACCTTC. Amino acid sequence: CASSRQGGAYGYTF.

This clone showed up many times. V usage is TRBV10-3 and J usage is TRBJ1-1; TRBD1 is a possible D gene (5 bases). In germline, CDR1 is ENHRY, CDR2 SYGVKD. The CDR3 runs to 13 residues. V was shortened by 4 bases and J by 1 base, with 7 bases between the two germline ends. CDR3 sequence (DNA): TGTGCCATCAGTGGTCAGGGGAACACTGAAGCTTTCTTT. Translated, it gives CAISGQGNTEAFF.